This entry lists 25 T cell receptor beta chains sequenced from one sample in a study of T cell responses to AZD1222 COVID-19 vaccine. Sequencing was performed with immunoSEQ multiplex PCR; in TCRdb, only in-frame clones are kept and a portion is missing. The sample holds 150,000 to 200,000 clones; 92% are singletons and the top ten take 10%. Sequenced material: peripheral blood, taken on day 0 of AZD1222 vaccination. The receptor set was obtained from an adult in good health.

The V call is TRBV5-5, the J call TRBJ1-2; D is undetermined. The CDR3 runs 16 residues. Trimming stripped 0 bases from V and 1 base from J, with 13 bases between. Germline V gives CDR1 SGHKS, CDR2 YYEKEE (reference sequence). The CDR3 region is CASSLGQNRVNYGYTF. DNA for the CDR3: TGTGCCAGCAGCTTGGGTCAGAATAGGGTTAACTATGGCTACACCTTC.

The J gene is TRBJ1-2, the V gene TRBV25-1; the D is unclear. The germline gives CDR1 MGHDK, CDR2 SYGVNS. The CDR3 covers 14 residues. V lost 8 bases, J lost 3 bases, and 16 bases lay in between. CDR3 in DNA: TGTGCCAGCTCATCACATGGTGGGGACTATGGCTACACCTTC. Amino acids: CASSSHGGDYGYTF.

CDR3 DNA: TGTGCCAGCAGTTTCGGGAGAAGAAGGGATGAGCAGTTCTTC. It specifies CASSFGRRRDEQFF. The chain links TRBV27 to TRBJ2-1; D is perhaps TRBD2 (6 bases). Trimming stripped 3 bases from V and 8 bases from J, with 14 bases between. Germline lookup yields CDR1 MNHEY and CDR2 SMNVEV (reference sequence). The CDR3 consists of 14 residues.

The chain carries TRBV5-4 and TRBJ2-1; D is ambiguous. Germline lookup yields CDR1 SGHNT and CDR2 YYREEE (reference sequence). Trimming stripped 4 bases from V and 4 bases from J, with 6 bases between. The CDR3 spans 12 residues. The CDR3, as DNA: TGTGCCAGCAGCCGCGAGTACAATGAGCAGTTCTTC. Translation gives CASSREYNEQFF.

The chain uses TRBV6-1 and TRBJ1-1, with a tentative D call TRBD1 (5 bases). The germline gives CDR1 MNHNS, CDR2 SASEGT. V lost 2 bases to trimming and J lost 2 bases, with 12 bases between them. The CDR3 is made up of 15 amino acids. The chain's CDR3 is CASSEHRTRNTEAFF. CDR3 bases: TGTGCCAGCAGTGAACATAGGACACGAAACACTGAAGCTTTCTTT.

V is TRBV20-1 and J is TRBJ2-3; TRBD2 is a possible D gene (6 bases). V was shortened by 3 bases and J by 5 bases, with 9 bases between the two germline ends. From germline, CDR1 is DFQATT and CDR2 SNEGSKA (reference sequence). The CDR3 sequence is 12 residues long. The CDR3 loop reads CSASTAGDTQYF. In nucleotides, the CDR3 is TGCAGTGCTAGTACAGCGGGAGATACGCAGTATTTT.

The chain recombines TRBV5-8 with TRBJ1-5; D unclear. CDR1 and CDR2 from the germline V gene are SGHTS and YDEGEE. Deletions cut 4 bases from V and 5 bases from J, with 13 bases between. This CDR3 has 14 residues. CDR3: CASSVKSSYQPQHF. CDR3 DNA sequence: TGTGCCAGCAGCGTTAAGAGTAGTTATCAGCCCCAGCATTTT.

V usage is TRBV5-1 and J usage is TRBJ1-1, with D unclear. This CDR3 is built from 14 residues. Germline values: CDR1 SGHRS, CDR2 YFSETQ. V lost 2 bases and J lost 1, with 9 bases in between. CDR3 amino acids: CASSLMAGNTEAFF. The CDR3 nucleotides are TGCGCCAGCAGCTTAATGGCAGGGAACACTGAAGCTTTCTTT.

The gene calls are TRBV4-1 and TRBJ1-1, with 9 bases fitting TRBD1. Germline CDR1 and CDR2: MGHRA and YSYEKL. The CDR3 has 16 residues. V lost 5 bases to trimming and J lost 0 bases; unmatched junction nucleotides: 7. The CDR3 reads CASSKGTGRVNTEAFF. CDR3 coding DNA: TGCGCCAGCAGCAAAGGGACAGGGAGGGTGAACACTGAAGCTTTCTTT.

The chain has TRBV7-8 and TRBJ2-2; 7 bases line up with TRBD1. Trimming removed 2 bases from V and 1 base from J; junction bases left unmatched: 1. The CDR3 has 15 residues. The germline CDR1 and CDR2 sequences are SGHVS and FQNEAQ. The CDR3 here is CASSLRTGNTGELFF. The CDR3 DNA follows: TGTGCCAGCAGCTTAAGGACAGGGAACACCGGGGAGCTGTTTTTT.

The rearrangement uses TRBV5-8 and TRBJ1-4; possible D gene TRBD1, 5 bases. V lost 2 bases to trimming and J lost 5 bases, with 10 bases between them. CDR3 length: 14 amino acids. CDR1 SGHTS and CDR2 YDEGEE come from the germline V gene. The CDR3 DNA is TGTGCCAGCAGCTTCACAGGTTTCAATGAAAAACTGTTTTTT. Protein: CASSFTGFNEKLFF.

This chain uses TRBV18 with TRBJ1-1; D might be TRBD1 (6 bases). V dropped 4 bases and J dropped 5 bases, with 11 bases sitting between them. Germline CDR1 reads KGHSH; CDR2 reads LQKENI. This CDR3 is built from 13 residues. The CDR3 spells CASSHNTGTEAFF. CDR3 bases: TGTGCCAGCTCACACAACACAGGGACTGAAGCTTTCTTT.

CDR3 coding DNA: TGCGCCAGCAGCTCCACCGCCGGGACTTCGTATGGTACGCAGTATTTT. It specifies CASSSTAGTSYGTQYF. The chain is built from TRBV5-1 and TRBJ2-3, with D tentatively TRBD2 (6 bases). Germline CDR1 SGHRS, CDR2 YFSETQ. The germline V and J ends were trimmed by 3 bases and 8 bases, with 22 bases remaining between them. This CDR3 contains 16 residues.

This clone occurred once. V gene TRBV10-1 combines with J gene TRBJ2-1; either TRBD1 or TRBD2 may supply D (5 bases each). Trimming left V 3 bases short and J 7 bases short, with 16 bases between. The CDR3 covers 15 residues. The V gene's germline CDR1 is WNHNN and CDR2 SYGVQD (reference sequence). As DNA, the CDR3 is TGCGCCAGCAGTGATACAGGAGGCCCTAATAATGAGCAGTTCTTC. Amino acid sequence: CASSDTGGPNNEQFF.

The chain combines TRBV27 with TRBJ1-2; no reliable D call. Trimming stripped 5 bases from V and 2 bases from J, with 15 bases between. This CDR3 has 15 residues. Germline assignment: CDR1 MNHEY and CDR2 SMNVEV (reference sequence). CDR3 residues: CASSADINPNYGYTF. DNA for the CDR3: TGTGCCAGCAGTGCTGACATTAACCCCAACTATGGCTACACCTTC.

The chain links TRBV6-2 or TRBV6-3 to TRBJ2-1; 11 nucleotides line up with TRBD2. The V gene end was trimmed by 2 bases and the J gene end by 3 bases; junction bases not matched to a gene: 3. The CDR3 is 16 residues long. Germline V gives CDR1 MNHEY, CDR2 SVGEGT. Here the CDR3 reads CASSYPTSGNYNEQFF. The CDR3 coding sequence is TGTGCCAGCAGTTACCCGACTAGCGGGAACTACAATGAGCAGTTCTTC.

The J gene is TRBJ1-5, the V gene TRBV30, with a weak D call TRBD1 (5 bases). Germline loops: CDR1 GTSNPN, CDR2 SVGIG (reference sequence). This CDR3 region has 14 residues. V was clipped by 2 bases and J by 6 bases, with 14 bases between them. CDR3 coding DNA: TGTGCCTGGAGTCAGGGTAGTTCTATTCAGCCCCAGCATTTT. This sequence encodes CAWSQGSSIQPQHF.

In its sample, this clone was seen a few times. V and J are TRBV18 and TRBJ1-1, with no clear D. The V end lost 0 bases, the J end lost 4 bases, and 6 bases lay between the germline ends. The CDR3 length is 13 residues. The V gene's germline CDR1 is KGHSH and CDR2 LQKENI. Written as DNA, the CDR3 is TGTGCCAGCTCACCACCGTCCAGCACTGAAGCTTTCTTT. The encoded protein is CASSPPSSTEAFF. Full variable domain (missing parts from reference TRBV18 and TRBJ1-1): NAGVMQNPRHLVRRRGQEARLRCSPMKGHSHVYWYRQLPEEGLKFMVYLQKENIIDESGMPKERFSAEFPKEGPSILRIQQVVRGDSAAYFCASSPPSSTEAFFGQGTRLTVV.

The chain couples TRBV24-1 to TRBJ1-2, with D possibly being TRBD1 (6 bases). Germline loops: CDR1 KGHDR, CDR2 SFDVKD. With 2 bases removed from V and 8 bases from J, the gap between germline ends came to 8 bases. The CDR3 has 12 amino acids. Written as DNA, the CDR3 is TGTGCCACCAGTGATTGGACAGAAGGCTACACCTTC. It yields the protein CATSDWTEGYTF.

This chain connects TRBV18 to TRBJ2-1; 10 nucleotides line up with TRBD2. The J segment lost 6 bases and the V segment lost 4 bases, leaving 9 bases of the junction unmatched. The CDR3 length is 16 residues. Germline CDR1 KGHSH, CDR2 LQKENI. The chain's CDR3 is CASSRDSGTSVNEQFF. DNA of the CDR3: TGTGCCAGCTCACGAGACTCCGGGACTAGCGTCAATGAGCAGTTCTTC.

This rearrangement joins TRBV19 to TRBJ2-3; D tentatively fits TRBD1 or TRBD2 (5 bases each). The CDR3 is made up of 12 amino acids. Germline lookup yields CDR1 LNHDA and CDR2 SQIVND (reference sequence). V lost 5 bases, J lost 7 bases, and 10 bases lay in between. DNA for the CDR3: TGTGCCAGTAGTCTGAGGGACCATACGCAGTATTTT. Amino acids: CASSLRDHTQYF.

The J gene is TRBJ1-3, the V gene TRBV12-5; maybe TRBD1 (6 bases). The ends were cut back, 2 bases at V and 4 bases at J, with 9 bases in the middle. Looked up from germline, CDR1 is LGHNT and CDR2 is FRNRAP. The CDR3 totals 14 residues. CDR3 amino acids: CASGLWTAGNTIYF. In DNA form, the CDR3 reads TGTGCTAGTGGTTTGTGGACAGCGGGAAACACCATATATTTT.

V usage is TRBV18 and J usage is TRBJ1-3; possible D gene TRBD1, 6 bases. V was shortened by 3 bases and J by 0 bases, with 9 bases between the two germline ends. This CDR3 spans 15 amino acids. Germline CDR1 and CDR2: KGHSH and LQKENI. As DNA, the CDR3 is TGTGCCAGCTCACCTCGGGACACCTCTGGAAACACCATATATTTT. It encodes CASSPRDTSGNTIYF.

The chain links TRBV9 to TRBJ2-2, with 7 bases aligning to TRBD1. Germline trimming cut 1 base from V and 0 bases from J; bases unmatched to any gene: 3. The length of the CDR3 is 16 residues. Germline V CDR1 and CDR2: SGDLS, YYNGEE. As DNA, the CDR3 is TGTGCCAGCAGCGTAACCGGGACAGCGAACACCGGGGAGCTGTTTTTT. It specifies CASSVTGTANTGELFF.

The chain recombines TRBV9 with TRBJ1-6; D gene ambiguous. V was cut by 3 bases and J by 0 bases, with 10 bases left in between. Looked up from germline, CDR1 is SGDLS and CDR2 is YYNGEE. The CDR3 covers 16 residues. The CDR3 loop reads CASSAGPSSYNSPLHF. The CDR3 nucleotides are TGTGCCAGCAGCGCGGGTCCTAGCTCCTATAATTCACCCCTCCACTTT.